The 10 T cell receptor beta chains given below trace back to one sample, sequenced in a study of cytomegalovirus exposure and HLA in healthy donors. Measured with immunoSEQ multiplex PCR; TCRdb has only the in-frame clones, and not every one. The table lists about 98,000 clones, roughly nine tenths of them singletons. The sample consisted of PBMCs. These TCRs come from a woman in her 30s in good health and CMV-seronegative.

The CDR3 loop is CASSVPGQGARTEAFF. The CDR3 DNA follows: TGCGCCAGCAGCGTCCCGGGACAGGGGGCGCGGACTGAAGCTTTCTTT. The chain combines TRBV4-1 with TRBJ1-1; 12 bases match TRBD1. Germline V gene sequence: CDR1 MGHRA, CDR2 YSYEKL. J gave up 5 bases and V 5 bases, and 9 bases lay outside the gene matches. The CDR3 is 16 amino acids.

The V gene is TRBV19, the J gene TRBJ1-1; no firm D call. Looked up from germline, CDR1 is LNHDA and CDR2 is SQIVND (reference sequence). This CDR3 is built from 16 residues. The V and J ends lost 1 base and 0 bases respectively, with 12 bases between them. This chain's CDR3 is CASSIGGALMNTEAFF. DNA for the CDR3: TGTGCCAGTAGTATAGGGGGAGCGCTGATGAACACTGAAGCTTTCTTT.

V is TRBV11-3 and J is TRBJ2-7, with a tentative D call TRBD1 (6 bases). V dropped 2 bases and J dropped 6 bases, with 11 bases sitting between them. The CDR3 sequence is 13 residues long. CDR1 is SGHNT and CDR2 is YENEEA in the germline V gene. The CDR3 sequence is CASSLTGSSEQYF. The CDR3 nucleotides are TGTGCCAGCAGCTTAACAGGGTCTAGCGAGCAGTACTTC.

The CDR3: CASSALFVSGNYGYTF. In nucleotides, the CDR3 is TGTGCCAGCAGTGCCCTATTTGTATCGGGGAACTATGGCTACACCTTC. The genes are TRBV25-1 and TRBJ1-2; no clear D. The V end was cut by 4 bases, the J end by 2 bases, with 17 bases between. The V gene's germline CDR1 is MGHDK and CDR2 SYGVNS. This CDR3 spans 16 amino acids.

The chain couples TRBV21-1 to TRBJ1-1; whether TRBD1, the table's D call, matches the DNA was not checked. TRBV21-1 is a listed pseudogene. The CDR3 loop spans 15 amino acids. The CDR3 protein is CASSKIIPGQTQAFF. The CDR3 DNA sequence: TGTGCCAGCAGCAAAATTATCCCGGGACAGACTCAAGCTTTCTTT.

The chain joins TRBV10-3 to TRBJ1-4; possibly TRBD1 for D (5 bases). V lost 7 bases and J 3 bases, leaving 9 bases between the germline ends. The germline V gene encodes CDR1 ENHRY and CDR2 SYGVKD. The CDR3 loop spans 13 amino acids. The CDR3 bases are TGTGCCATCAAAGGGGTGGCTAATGAAAAACTGTTTTTT. Protein: CAIKGVANEKLFF.

This rearrangement joins TRBV28 to TRBJ2-2, with 7 bases lining up with TRBD2. V was pared by 5 bases and J by 7 bases, with 4 bases of the junction left unmatched. This CDR3 spans 13 amino acids. Germline CDR1 reads MDHEN; CDR2 reads SYDVKM. In DNA, the CDR3 is TGTGCCAGCAGTCTCCTAGCGGTCGGGGAGCTGTTTTTT. It translates to CASSLLAVGELFF.

The chain links TRBV7-9 to TRBJ1-4, with 9 bases identical to TRBD1. V was pared by 8 bases and J by 0 bases, with 13 bases of the junction left unmatched. This CDR3 comprises 18 residues. The germline gives CDR1 SEHNR, CDR2 FQNEAQ (reference sequence). The DNA of the CDR3 is TGTGCCAGCCTTCCCCGGGGGACAGGGACAGCAACTAATGAAAAACTGTTTTTT. As protein: CASLPRGTGTATNEKLFF.

V and J are TRBV7-9 and TRBJ1-1; no clear D. The V end was cut by 5 bases, the J end by 8 bases, with 12 bases between. There are 12 residues in the CDR3. Germline assignment: CDR1 SEHNR and CDR2 FQNEAQ (reference sequence). In DNA form, the CDR3 reads TGTGCCAGCAGCCCGACCTTGGAGGAAGCTTTCTTT. It codes for CASSPTLEEAFF.

The chain has TRBV10-2 and TRBJ1-4, with D possibly being TRBD1 (5 bases). The germline CDR1 and CDR2 sequences are WSHSY and SAAADI. The ends were cut back, 5 bases at V and 5 bases at J, with 12 bases in the middle. The CDR3 runs to 14 residues. CDR3 DNA sequence: TGCGCCAGCAGTCGGACAAGCGTGAATGAAAAACTGTTTTTT. Translated: CASSRTSVNEKLFF.